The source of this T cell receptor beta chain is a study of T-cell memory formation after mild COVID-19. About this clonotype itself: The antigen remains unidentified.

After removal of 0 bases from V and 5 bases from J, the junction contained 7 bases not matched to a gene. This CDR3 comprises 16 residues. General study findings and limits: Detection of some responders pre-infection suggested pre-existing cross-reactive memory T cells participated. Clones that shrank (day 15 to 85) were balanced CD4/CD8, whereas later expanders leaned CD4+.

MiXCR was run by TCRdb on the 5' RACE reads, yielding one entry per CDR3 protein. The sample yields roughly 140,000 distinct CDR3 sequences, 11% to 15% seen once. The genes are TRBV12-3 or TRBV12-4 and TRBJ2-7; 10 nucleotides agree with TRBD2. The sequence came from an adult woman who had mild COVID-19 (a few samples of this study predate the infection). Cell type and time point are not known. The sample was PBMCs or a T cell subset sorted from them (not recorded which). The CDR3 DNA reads TGTGCCAGCAGTTTAGCGGTCAGCGGGGGGGCCAACGAGCAGTACTTC. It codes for CASSLAVSGGANEQYF.